Given below is one T cell receptor (beta chain) in context. Trimming cost V 4 bases and J 3 bases; bases outside gene matches: 7. The CDR3 totals 16 residues. Germline lookup yields CDR1 SGHNT and CDR2 YYREEE (reference sequence). In the source study's methods: Using reference gene primer amplification, nucleated cell counts were estimated. The protocol was immunoSEQ multiplex PCR, while the TCRdb copy is restricted to in-frame clones and leaves out a portion. The DNA gave D and trimming, while V, J and clone size come from that table. The sample holds 35,000 to 40,000 clones, roughly 82% seen once. This sample was taken from a study of blood T cell repertoires in COVID-19. Study-wide background: Sample material is recorded as cDNA or gDNA derived from T cells, B-cell-depleted T cells, or PBMCs.

This sequence was found in a man aged 45-65 years with active or convalescent COVID-19. The sample taken for sequencing was peripheral blood. The rearrangement uses TRBV5-4 and TRBJ2-2, with 9 bases matching TRBD1. This chain's CDR3 is CASSAGDRDYTGELFF. The CDR3 DNA is TGTGCCAGCAGCGCCGGGGACAGGGATTACACCGGGGAGCTGTTTTTT. Together with reference TRBV5-4 and TRBJ2-2, the CDR3 gives the full variable domain: ETGVTQSPTHLIKTRGQQVTLRCSSQSGHNTVSWYQQALGQGPQFIFQYYREEENGRGNFPPRFSGLQFPNYSSELNVNALELDDSALYLCASSAGDRDYTGELFFGEGSRLTVL.